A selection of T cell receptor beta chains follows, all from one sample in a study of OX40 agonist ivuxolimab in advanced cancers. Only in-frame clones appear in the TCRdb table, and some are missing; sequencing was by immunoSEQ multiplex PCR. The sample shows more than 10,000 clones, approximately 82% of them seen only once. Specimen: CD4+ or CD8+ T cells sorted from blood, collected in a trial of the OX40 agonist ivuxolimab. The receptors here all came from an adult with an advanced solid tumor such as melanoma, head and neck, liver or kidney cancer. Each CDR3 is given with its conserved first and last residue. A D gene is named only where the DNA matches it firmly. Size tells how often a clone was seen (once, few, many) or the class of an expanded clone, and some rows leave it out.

CDR3nt: TGTGCCAGCAGCCCGACAGCTAACACTGAAGCTTTCTTT; CDR3aa: CASSPTANTEAFF; d_gene: .; j_gene: TRBJ1-1; v_gene: TRBV5-6; abundance: .
CDR3nt: TGTGCCATCAGTGAGTCGCTTGACAGCTCCTACAATGAGCAGTTCTTC; CDR3aa: CAISESLDSSYNEQFF; d_gene: .; j_gene: TRBJ2-1; v_gene: TRBV10-3; abundance: .
CDR3nt: TGCGCCAGCAGCTTGATACGGGACACTGAAGCTTTCTTT; CDR3aa: CASSLIRDTEAFF; d_gene: .; j_gene: TRBJ1-1; v_gene: TRBV5-1; abundance: .
CDR3nt: TGTGCCAGTACAGGTTTACCGATGGTTTGGGGTAGGACTGAAGCTTTCTTT; CDR3aa: CASTGLPMVWGRTEAFF; d_gene: .; j_gene: TRBJ1-1; v_gene: TRBV5-5; abundance: .
CDR3nt: TGTGCCAGCAGCATAGGGACAGGGGGCAACGGCTACACCTTC; CDR3aa: CASSIGTGGNGYTF; d_gene: TRBD1; j_gene: TRBJ1-2; v_gene: TRBV11-3; abundance: .
CDR3nt: TGCGCCAGCAGCTGGACTAATGGGGACACTGAAGCTTTCTTT; CDR3aa: CASSWTNGDTEAFF; d_gene: .; j_gene: TRBJ1-1; v_gene: TRBV5-1; abundance: .
CDR3nt: TGTGCCAGCAGCCAAGTAAAGTCCACTGAGCAGTTCTTC; CDR3aa: CASSQVKSTEQFF; d_gene: .; j_gene: TRBJ2-1; v_gene: TRBV4-2; abundance: .
CDR3nt: TGTGCCAGTACCCCCCTAGCGGGAGGGGACAATGAGCAGTTCTTC; CDR3aa: CASTPLAGGDNEQFF; d_gene: TRBD2; j_gene: TRBJ2-1; v_gene: TRBV19; abundance: .
CDR3nt: TGTGCCAGCAGCTTTTGGACAGCGACCTACGAGCAGTACTTC; CDR3aa: CASSFWTATYEQYF; d_gene: .; j_gene: TRBJ2-7; v_gene: TRBV5-6; abundance: .
CDR3nt: TGTGCCAGCAGTTTATCATACGGAGACACTGAAGCTTTCTTT; CDR3aa: CASSLSYGDTEAFF; d_gene: .; j_gene: TRBJ1-1; v_gene: TRBV27; abundance: .
CDR3nt: TGCGCCAGCACCTCAGACAGGGGGTTAGGAAACACCATATATTTT; CDR3aa: CASTSDRGLGNTIYF; d_gene: TRBD1; j_gene: TRBJ1-3; v_gene: TRBV4-3; abundance: .
CDR3nt: TGCAGCGTTGGGGGGGGCCCCACCTACAATGAGCAGTTCTTC; CDR3aa: CSVGGGPTYNEQFF; d_gene: .; j_gene: TRBJ2-1; v_gene: TRBV29-1; abundance: .
CDR3nt: TGTGCCAGCAGGGAGGGCGGTAAAGAGACCCAGTACTTC; CDR3aa: CASREGGKETQYF; d_gene: .; j_gene: TRBJ2-5; v_gene: TRBV5-4; abundance: .
CDR3nt: TGTGCCAGCACTCTAGACCGGCCCGAGCAGTACTTC; CDR3aa: CASTLDRPEQYF; d_gene: .; j_gene: TRBJ2-7; v_gene: TRBV6-1; abundance: .
CDR3nt: TGCGCCAGTACGACAGGGTCTTTTTTAGAGACCCAGTACTTC; CDR3aa: CASTTGSFLETQYF; d_gene: TRBD1; j_gene: TRBJ2-5; v_gene: TRBV10-2; abundance: .
CDR3nt: TGTGCCAGCAGTTACCTAGGAAATGAGCAGTTCTTC; CDR3aa: CASSYLGNEQFF; d_gene: .; j_gene: TRBJ2-1; v_gene: TRBV7-3; abundance: .
CDR3nt: TGTGCCAGCAGCCCCCGGACTAGCGGCGACTACGAGCAGTACTTC; CDR3aa: CASSPRTSGDYEQYF; d_gene: TRBD2; j_gene: TRBJ2-7; v_gene: TRBV13; abundance: .
CDR3nt: TGTGCCAGCAGTTTGGGATTCGGGACTGAAGCTTTCTTT; CDR3aa: CASSLGFGTEAFF; d_gene: .; j_gene: TRBJ1-1; v_gene: TRBV27; abundance: .
CDR3nt: TGTGCCATCAGTGAGTGGCGTGGTGAGCAGTTCTTC; CDR3aa: CAISEWRGEQFF; d_gene: .; j_gene: TRBJ2-1; v_gene: TRBV10-3; abundance: .
CDR3nt: TGTGCCAGTAGCCACGTTGGGGTTTTGGGGCGGATCTATGGCTACACCTTC; CDR3aa: CASSHVGVLGRIYGYTF; d_gene: .; j_gene: TRBJ1-2; v_gene: TRBV19; abundance: .
CDR3nt: TGTGCCATCAGTGAGGAGGAACAGGGTTCTAGGGGCTATGGCTACACCTTC; CDR3aa: CAISEEEQGSRGYGYTF; d_gene: .; j_gene: TRBJ1-2; v_gene: TRBV10-3; abundance: .
CDR3nt: TGTGCCAGCAGCCTCAGGATGGATTTCTATGGCTACACCTTC; CDR3aa: CASSLRMDFYGYTF; d_gene: .; j_gene: TRBJ1-2; v_gene: TRBV28; abundance: .
CDR3nt: TGTGCCAGCAGCTTGGAGGGAGTGCTCTACAATGAGCAGTTCTTC; CDR3aa: CASSLEGVLYNEQFF; d_gene: .; j_gene: TRBJ2-1; v_gene: TRBV7-3; abundance: once
CDR3nt: TGTGCCAGTACCCCAAGCAACGGGGGCCAAGAGACCCAGTACTTC; CDR3aa: CASTPSNGGQETQYF; d_gene: .; j_gene: TRBJ2-5; v_gene: TRBV19; abundance: .
CDR3nt: TGTGCCAGCAGTAAAACAGGGGAAGCCAACGAGCAGTACTTC; CDR3aa: CASSKTGEANEQYF; d_gene: TRBD1; j_gene: TRBJ2-7; v_gene: TRBV6-5; abundance: once
CDR3nt: TGTGCCAGCAGTTTAAGGTTCTCCTACGAGCAGTACTTC; CDR3aa: CASSLRFSYEQYF; d_gene: .; j_gene: TRBJ2-7; v_gene: TRBV27; abundance: once
CDR3nt: TGCAGCGTTGAAGGACAGGCGAACCAAGAGACCCAGTACTTC; CDR3aa: CSVEGQANQETQYF; d_gene: .; j_gene: TRBJ2-5; v_gene: TRBV29-1; abundance: once
CDR3nt: TGCGCCAGCAGCCAGGGTGACAGCTCCTACGAGCAGTACTTC; CDR3aa: CASSQGDSSYEQYF; d_gene: .; j_gene: TRBJ2-7; v_gene: TRBV5-1; abundance: .
CDR3nt: TGTGCCAGCAGCTTAGGCTTTGGCCACAATGAGCAGTTCTTC; CDR3aa: CASSLGFGHNEQFF; d_gene: .; j_gene: TRBJ2-1; v_gene: TRBV7-2; abundance: .